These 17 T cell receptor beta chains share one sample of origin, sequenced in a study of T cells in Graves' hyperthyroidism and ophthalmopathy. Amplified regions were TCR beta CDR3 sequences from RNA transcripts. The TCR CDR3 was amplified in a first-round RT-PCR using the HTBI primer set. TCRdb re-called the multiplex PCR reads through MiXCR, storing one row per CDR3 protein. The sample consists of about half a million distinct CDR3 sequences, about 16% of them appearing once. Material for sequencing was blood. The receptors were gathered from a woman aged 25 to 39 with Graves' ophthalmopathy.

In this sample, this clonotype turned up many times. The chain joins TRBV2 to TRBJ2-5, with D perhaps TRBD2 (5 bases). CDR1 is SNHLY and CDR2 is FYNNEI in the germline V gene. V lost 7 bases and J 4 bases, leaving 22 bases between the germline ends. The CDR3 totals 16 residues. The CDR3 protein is CASIPGADPRGETQYF. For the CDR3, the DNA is TGTGCCAGCATCCCGGGCGCGGACCCCCGGGGAGAGACCCAGTACTTC.

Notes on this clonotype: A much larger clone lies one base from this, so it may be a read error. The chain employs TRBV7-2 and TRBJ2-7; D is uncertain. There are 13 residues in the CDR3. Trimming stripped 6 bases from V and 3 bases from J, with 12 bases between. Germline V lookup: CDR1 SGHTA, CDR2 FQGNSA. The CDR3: CASRHHGGYEQYF. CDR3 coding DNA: TGTGCCAGCAGGCATCATGGTGGCTACGAGCAGTACTTC. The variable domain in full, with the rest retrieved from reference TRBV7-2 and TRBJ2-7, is GAGVSQSPSNKVTEKGKDVELRCDPISGHTALYWYRQSLGQGLEFLIYFQGNSAPDKSGLPSDRFSAERTGGSVSTLTIQRTQQEDSAVYLCASRHHGGYEQYFGPGTRLTVT.

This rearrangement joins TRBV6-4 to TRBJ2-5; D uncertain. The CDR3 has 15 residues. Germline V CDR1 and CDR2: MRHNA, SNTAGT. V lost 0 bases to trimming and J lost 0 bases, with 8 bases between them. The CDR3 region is CASSDSTDYQETQYF. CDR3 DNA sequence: TGTGCCAGCAGTGACTCGACGGATTACCAAGAGACCCAGTACTTC.

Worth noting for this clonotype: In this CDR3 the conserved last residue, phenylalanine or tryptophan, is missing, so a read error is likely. The CDR3 nucleotides read TGTGCCAGCAGTTTGACGGGGGAGAGCAATCAGCCCCAGCATTCT. It is translated as CASSLTGESNQPQHS. The rearrangement uses TRBV28 and TRBJ1-5, with a weak D call TRBD1 (5 bases). Per the germline V gene, CDR1 is MDHEN and CDR2 is SYDVKM. The V gene lost 3 bases and the J gene lost 1 base, with 10 bases spanning the gap. CDR3 length: 15 residues.

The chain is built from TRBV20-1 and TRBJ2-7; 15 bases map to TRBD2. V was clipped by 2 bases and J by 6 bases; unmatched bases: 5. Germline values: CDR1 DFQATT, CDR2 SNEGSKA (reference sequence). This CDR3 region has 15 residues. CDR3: CSARRGGLAGGEQYF. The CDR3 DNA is TGCAGTGCTAGAAGGGGGGGACTAGCGGGAGGCGAGCAGTACTTC.

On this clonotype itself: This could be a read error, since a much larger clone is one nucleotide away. DNA for the CDR3: TGCGCCAGCAGCTTCCTGGGACTAGTGGGAGGTACGCAGTATTTT. Amino acids: CASSFLGLVGGTQYF. The chain combines TRBV5-1 with TRBJ2-3; TRBD2 matches 8 bases. V shed 2 bases and J 8 bases; nucleotides not matched to a gene: 10. This CDR3 contains 15 residues. Germline V gives CDR1 SGHRS, CDR2 YFSETQ.

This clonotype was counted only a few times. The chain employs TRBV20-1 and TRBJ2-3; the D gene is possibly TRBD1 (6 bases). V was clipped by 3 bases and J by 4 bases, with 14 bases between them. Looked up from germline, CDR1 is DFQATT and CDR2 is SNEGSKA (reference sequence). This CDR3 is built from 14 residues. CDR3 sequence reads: CSASLPGTPDTQYF. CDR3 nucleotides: TGCAGTGCTAGCCTCCCTGGGACACCAGATACGCAGTATTTT.

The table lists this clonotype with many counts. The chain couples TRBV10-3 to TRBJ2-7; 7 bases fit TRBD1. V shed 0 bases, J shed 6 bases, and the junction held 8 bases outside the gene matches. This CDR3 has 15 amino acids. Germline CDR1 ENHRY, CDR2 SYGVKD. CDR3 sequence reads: CAISESTTGWFEQYF. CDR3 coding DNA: TGTGCCATCAGTGAGTCCACGACAGGGTGGTTCGAGCAGTACTTC.

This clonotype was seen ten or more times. The CDR3 coding sequence is TGTGCCAGTTCGGCCAGAACTAGCGGGCCCGGGAAGCAGTTCTTC. Its protein product is CASSARTSGPGKQFF. The V and J genes are TRBV28 and TRBJ2-1; 9 bases line up with TRBD2. This CDR3 contains 15 residues. Per germline, CDR1 MDHEN and CDR2 SYDVKM. V gave up 9 bases and J gave up 11 bases; unmatched junction bases: 17. The full variable domain, with the rest looked up from reference TRBV28 and TRBJ2-1, is DVKVTQSSRYLVKRTGEKVFLECVQDMDHENMFWYRQDPGLGLRLIYFSYDVKMKEKGDIPEGYSVSREKKERFSLILESASTNQTSMYLCASSARTSGPGKQFFGPGTRLTVL.

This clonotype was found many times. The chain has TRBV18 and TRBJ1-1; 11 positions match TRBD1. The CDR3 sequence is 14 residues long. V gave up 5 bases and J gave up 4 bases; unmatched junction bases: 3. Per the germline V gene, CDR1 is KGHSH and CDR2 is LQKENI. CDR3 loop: CASSGGTGGTEAFF. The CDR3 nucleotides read TGTGCCAGCTCAGGTGGGACAGGGGGCACTGAAGCTTTCTTT.

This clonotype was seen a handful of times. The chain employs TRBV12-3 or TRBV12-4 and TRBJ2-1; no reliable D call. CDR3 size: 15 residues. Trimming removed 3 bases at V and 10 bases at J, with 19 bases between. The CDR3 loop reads CASSLNVGSPGEQFF. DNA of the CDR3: TGTGCCAGCAGTTTGAATGTCGGCTCCCCCGGCGAGCAGTTCTTC.

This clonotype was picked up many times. DNA of the CDR3: TGCGCCAGCAGGGGAAGCGGGAGCATCGGTGTGGATGAGCAGTTCTTC. Translated: CASRGSGSIGVDEQFF. The rearrangement uses TRBV10-1 and TRBJ2-1; 8 bases are shared with TRBD2. Trimming at V came to 6 bases and at J to 8 bases, leaving 15 bases not matched to a gene. The CDR3 runs to 16 residues. The germline CDR1 and CDR2 sequences are WNHNN and SYGVQD (reference sequence).

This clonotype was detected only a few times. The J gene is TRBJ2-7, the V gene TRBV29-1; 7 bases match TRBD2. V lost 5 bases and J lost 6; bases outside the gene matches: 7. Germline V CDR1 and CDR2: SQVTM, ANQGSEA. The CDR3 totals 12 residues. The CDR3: CSVYGLVSEQYF. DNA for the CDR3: TGCAGCGTTTACGGACTAGTTAGCGAGCAGTACTTC.

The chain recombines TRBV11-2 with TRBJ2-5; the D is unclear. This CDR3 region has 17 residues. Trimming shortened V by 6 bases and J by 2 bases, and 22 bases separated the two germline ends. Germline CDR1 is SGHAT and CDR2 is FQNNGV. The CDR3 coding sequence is TGTGCCAGCAGTACCTTAAAGGGTGCTCCAGAGCAAGAGACCCAGTACTTC. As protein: CASSTLKGAPEQETQYF.

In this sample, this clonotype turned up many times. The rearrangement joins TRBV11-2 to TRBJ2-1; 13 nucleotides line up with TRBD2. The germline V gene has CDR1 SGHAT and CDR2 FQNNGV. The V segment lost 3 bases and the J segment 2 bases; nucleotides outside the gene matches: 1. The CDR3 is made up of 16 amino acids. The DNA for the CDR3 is TGTGCCAGCAGCTTCACTAGCGGGAGGGCCTACAATGAGCAGTTCTTC. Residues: CASSFTSGRAYNEQFF.

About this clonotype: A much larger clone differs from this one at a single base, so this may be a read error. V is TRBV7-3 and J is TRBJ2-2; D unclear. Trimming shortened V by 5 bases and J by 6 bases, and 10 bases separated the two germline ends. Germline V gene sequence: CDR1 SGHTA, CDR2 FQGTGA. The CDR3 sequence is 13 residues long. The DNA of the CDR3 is TGTGCCAGCAGCGAAACAGAGGCCGGGGAGCTGTTTTTT. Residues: CASSETEAGELFF.

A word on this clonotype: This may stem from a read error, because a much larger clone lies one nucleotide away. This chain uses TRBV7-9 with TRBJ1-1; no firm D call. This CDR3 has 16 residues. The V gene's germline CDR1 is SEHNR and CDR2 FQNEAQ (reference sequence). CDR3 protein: CASGLVITVKNTEAFF. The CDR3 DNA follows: TGTGCCAGCGGCTTAGTTATTACAGTGAAGAACACTGAAGCTTTCTTT.